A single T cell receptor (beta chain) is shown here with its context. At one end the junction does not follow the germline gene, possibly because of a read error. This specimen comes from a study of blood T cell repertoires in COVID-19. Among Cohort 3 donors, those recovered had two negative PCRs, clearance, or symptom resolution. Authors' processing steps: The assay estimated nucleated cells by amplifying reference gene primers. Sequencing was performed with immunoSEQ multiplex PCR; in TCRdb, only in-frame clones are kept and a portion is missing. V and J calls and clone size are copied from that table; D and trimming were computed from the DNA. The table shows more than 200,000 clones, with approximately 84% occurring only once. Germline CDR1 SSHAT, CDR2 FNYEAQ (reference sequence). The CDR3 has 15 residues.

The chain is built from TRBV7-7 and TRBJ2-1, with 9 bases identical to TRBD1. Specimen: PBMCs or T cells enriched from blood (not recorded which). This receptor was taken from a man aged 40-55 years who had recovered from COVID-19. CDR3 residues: CASSSTGQGPNEQFF. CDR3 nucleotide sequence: TGTGCTAGCAGCTCCACGGGACAGGGCCCCAATGAGCAGTTCTTC. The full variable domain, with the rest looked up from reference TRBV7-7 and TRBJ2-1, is GAGVSQSPRYKVTKRGQDVTLRCDPISSHATLYWYQQALGQGPEFLTYFNYEAQPDKSGLPSDRFSAERPEGSISTLTIQRTEQRDSAMYRCASSSTGQGPNEQFFGPGTRLTVL.